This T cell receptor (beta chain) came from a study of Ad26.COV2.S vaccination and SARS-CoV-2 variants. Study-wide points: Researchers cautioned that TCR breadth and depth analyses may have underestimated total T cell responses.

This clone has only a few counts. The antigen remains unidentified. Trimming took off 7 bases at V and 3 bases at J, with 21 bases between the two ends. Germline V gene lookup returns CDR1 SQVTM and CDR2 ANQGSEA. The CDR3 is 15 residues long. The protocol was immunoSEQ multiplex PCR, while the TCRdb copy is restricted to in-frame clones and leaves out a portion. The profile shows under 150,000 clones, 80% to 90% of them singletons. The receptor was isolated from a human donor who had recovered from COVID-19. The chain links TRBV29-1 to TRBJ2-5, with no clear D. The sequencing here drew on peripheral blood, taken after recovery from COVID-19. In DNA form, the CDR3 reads TGCAGCGCCACTCGAAGTTACTACATAAAAGAGACCCAGTACTTC. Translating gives CSATRSYYIKETQYF.